The 12 T cell receptor beta chains below come from one sample, sequenced in a study of blood T cell repertoires in COVID-19. This table comes from immunoSEQ multiplex PCR, and its TCRdb copy is limited to in-frame clones, with some not included. Among roughly 220,000 clones listed, roughly 90% were seen once. Sequencing used peripheral blood. These receptors were collected from a man aged 25-40 years who had recovered from COVID-19.

The V call is TRBV30, the J call TRBJ1-2; unclear D gene. Per the germline V gene, CDR1 is GTSNPN and CDR2 is SVGIG (reference sequence). This CDR3 is 12 amino acids long. Trimming removed 5 bases from V and 4 bases from J, with 11 bases in between. The CDR3 coding sequence is TGTGCCTGGGGGAAGGGAGGCTATGGCTACACCTTC. This codes for CAWGKGGYGYTF.

The chain joins TRBV6-5 to TRBJ2-7; tentatively, D is TRBD1 (6 bases). The CDR3 is 12 residues long. In germline, CDR1 is MNHEY, CDR2 SVGAGI. The V end lost 6 bases, the J end lost 4 bases, and 10 bases lay between the germline ends. The CDR3 sequence is CASSPDRYEQYF. CDR3 DNA: TGTGCCAGCAGCCCCGACAGGTACGAGCAGTACTTC.

In this sample, this clone turned up once. This chain links TRBV5-5 with TRBJ2-1, with TRBD1 matching 7 bases. The CDR3 sequence is 11 residues long. Germline V CDR1 and CDR2: SGHKS, YYEKEE (reference sequence). V gave up 4 bases and J gave up 14 bases; unmatched junction bases: 6. The CDR3 DNA reads as TGTGCCAGCAGCCTCGAGGGGGCAGAGTTCTTC. It translates to CASSLEGAEFF.

The genes are TRBV19 and TRBJ2-2; 9 positions match TRBD1. The CDR3 consists of 18 residues. After removal of 2 bases from V and 5 bases from J, the junction contained 12 bases not matched to a gene. CDR1 and CDR2 from the germline V gene are LNHDA and SQIVND (reference sequence). CDR3 residues: CASSISLGTGIETGELFF. The CDR3 coding sequence is TGTGCCAGTAGTATATCATTGGGGACAGGGATTGAGACCGGGGAGCTGTTTTTT.

The rearrangement joins TRBV19 to TRBJ1-2; TRBD1 matches 9 bases. Germline V gene data show CDR1 as LNHDA and CDR2 as SQIVND (reference sequence). V was pared by 8 bases and J by 3 bases, with 4 bases of the junction left unmatched. The CDR3 runs to 13 residues. The chain's CDR3 is CASQQGAYYGYTF. The CDR3 DNA sequence: TGTGCCAGTCAACAGGGGGCGTACTATGGCTACACCTTC. Complete variable domain (other parts from reference TRBV19 and TRBJ1-2): DGGITQSPKYLFRKEGQNVTLSCEQNLNHDAMYWYRQDPGQGLRLIYYSQIVNDFQKGDIAEGYSVSREKKESFPLTVTSAQKNPTAFYLCASQQGAYYGYTFGSGTRLTVV.

The rearrangement joins TRBV5-6 to TRBJ1-6; 8 nucleotides agree with TRBD1. CDR3 size: 15 residues. In germline, CDR1 is SGHDT, CDR2 YYEEEE. J gave up 7 bases and V 2 bases, and 5 bases lay outside the gene matches. The CDR3 region has the DNA TGTGCCAGCAGCTTTCAGGGGGCTTACAATTCACCCCTCCACTTT. It codes for CASSFQGAYNSPLHF.

V and J are TRBV24-1 and TRBJ2-6, with 8 positions matching TRBD1. This CDR3 comprises 15 residues. Unmatched junction bases numbered 11, after V lost 12 bases and J lost 5 bases. The V gene's germline CDR1 is KGHDR and CDR2 SFDVKD. The CDR3 here is CASAGQGGRANVLTF. The CDR3 nucleotides read TGTGCCTCCGCAGGACAGGGTGGTCGGGCCAACGTCCTGACTTTC.

The sample holds one count of this clone. This rearrangement joins TRBV7-9 to TRBJ2-2; a weak D match, TRBD2 (5 bases). The V and J ends lost 1 base and 1 base respectively, with 7 bases between them. Germline CDR1 SEHNR, CDR2 FQNEAQ (reference sequence). The CDR3 has 15 residues. CDR3 in amino acids: CASSLGAVNTGELFF. CDR3 DNA sequence: TGTGCCAGCAGCTTAGGAGCGGTGAACACCGGGGAGCTGTTTTTT.

The chain is built from TRBV19 and TRBJ2-3; 8 positions match TRBD2. Trimming took 7 bases from V and 1 from J; bases not matched to a gene: 7. Germline loops: CDR1 LNHDA, CDR2 SQIVND (reference sequence). This CDR3 is built from 15 residues. The CDR3 coding sequence is TGTGCCAGTACCCACGGAGCGGGGGGCACAGATACGCAGTATTTT. It specifies CASTHGAGGTDTQYF. The variable domain in full, with the rest retrieved from reference TRBV19 and TRBJ2-3, is DGGITQSPKYLFRKEGQNVTLSCEQNLNHDAMYWYRQDPGQGLRLIYYSQIVNDFQKGDIAEGYSVSREKKESFPLTVTSAQKNPTAFYLCASTHGAGGTDTQYFGPGTRLTVL.

The chain employs TRBV2 and TRBJ1-5, with D tentatively TRBD1 (5 bases). The CDR3 is made up of 14 amino acids. CDR1 and CDR2 from the germline V gene are SNHLY and FYNNEI. Trimming removed 3 bases at V and 5 bases at J, with 11 bases between. The CDR3 nucleotides are TGTGCCAGCAGTGACAGGACAAGTCATCAGCCCCAGCATTTT. This encodes CASSDRTSHQPQHF. Full variable domain (missing parts from reference TRBV2 and TRBJ1-5): EPEVTQTPSHQVTQMGQEVILRCVPISNHLYFYWYRQILGQKVEFLVSFYNNEISEKSEIFDDQFSVERPDGSNFTLKIRSTKLEDSAMYFCASSDRTSHQPQHFGDGTRLSIL.

V gene TRBV6-5 combines with J gene TRBJ2-7; 8 bases map to TRBD2. The J segment lost 3 bases and the V segment lost 0 bases, leaving 7 bases of the junction unmatched. CDR3 size: 16 residues. CDR1 is MNHEY and CDR2 is SVGAGI in the germline V gene. CDR3 residues: CASSYSVTSGHYEQYF. CDR3 sequence (DNA): TGTGCCAGCAGTTACTCGGTCACTAGCGGACACTACGAGCAGTACTTC.

The chain links TRBV5-4 to TRBJ1-3, with 10 bases lining up with TRBD1. The CDR3 extends over 17 amino acids. Per the germline V gene, CDR1 is SGHNT and CDR2 is YYREEE (reference sequence). V lost 4 bases and J lost 4; bases outside the gene matches: 11. The CDR3 coding sequence is TGTGCCAGCAGCCGAAGGGGGGGACAGGGGCAAGGAAACACCATATATTTT. This sequence encodes CASSRRGGQGQGNTIYF.